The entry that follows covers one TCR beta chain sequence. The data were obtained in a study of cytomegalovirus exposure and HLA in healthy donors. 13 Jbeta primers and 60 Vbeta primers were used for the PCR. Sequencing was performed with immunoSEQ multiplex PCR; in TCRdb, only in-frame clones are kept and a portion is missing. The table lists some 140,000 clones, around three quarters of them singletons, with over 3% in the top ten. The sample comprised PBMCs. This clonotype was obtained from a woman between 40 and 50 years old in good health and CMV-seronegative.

CDR3 sequence reads: CASSSQGIDTEAFF. In nucleotides, the CDR3 is TGTGCCAGCAGCTCACAGGGGATCGACACTGAAGCTTTCTTT. The chain carries TRBV7-9 and TRBJ1-1; 7 nucleotides agree with TRBD1. Losses at the gene ends were 4 bases for V and 3 bases for J; bases not matched to a gene: 5. CDR1 SEHNR and CDR2 FQNEAQ come from the germline V gene (reference sequence). The CDR3 loop spans 14 amino acids.